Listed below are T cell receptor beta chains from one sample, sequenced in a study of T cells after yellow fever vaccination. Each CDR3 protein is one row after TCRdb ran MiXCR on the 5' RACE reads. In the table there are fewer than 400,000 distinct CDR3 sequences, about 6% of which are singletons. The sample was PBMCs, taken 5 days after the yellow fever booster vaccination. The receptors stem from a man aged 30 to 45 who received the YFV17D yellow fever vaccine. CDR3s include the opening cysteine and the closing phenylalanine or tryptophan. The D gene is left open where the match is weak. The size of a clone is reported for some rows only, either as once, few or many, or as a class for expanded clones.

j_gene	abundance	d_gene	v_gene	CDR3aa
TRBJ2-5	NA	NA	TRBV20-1	CSAARGFQETQYF
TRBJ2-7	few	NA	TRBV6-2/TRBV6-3	CASSYGVIGRQYF
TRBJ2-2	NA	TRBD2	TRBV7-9	CASSFGLAGRYTGELFF
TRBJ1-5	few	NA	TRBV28	CASSLRPNGQTFNQPQHF
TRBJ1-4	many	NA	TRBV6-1	CASSTIRASWSEKLFF
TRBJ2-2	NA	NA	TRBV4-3	CASSQAQLLGELFF
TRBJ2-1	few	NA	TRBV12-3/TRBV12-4	CASSHLLSGAEEYEQFF
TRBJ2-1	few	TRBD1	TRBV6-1	CASSKAGTDNEQFF
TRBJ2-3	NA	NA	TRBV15	CATSRVVSVGMDTQYF
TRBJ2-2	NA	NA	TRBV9	CASSVEWGAGELFF
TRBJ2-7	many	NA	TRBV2	CASSETRGWEQYF
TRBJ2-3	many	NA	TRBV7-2	CASSLDRQSTDTQYF
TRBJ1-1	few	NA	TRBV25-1	CASSEGGQIEAFF
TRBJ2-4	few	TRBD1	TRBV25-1	CASSELGDRGRNIQYF
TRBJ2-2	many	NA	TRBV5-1	CASSRQTSNTGELFF
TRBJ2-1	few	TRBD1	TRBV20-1	CCARDSGQGEYNEQFF